This is a list of T cell receptor beta chains from one sample in a study of metastatic and nonmetastatic thyroid tumors. TCRdb re-called clones from the PCR reads using MiXCR. The table shows around 26,000 clones, with around a fifth occurring only once. Sequences were obtained from blood. The receptors were sampled from a male donor with papillary thyroid cancer or a benign thyroid nodule (not recorded which). Some clones in this sample may be carry-over from other donors' samples. Each CDR3 is given with its conserved first and last residue. The D gene is left open where the match is weak. Only some rows state a clone size, as once, few, many or a class for expanded clones.

clone size	V gene	D gene	J gene	CDR3 protein	CDR3 DNA
few	TRBV20-1	NA	TRBJ1-6	CSANSPLHF	TGCAGTGCGAATTCACCCCTCCACTTT
NA	TRBV20-1	TRBD1	TRBJ2-5	CGAGEQGPVETQYF	TGCGGGGCCGGGGAACAGGGGCCTGTGGAGACCCAGTACTTC
NA	TRBV25-1	TRBD2	TRBJ2-3	CASSVGAGGPADTQYF	TGTGCCAGCAGTGTGGGAGCGGGAGGGCCTGCAGATACGCAGTATTTT
NA	TRBV10-3	TRBD1	TRBJ2-2	CAISDGDRGLAGELFF	TGTGCCATCAGTGATGGGGACAGGGGGCTAGCCGGGGAGCTGTTTTTT
few	TRBV2	TRBD1	TRBJ1-1	CASNGQGGTEAFF	TGTGCCAGCAATGGACAGGGGGGGACTGAAGCTTTCTTT
NA	TRBV12-3/TRBV12-4	NA	TRBJ2-1	CASSLGVNEQFF	TGTGCCAGCAGTTTAGGGGTGAATGAGCAGTTCTTC
many	TRBV5-1	NA	TRBJ2-7	CASSVRTTYEQYF	TGCGCCAGCAGCGTTCGGACAACCTACGAGCAGTACTTC
many	TRBV7-6	NA	TRBJ2-1	CASSLLIGANEQFF	TGTGCCAGCAGCTTATTAATAGGGGCGAATGAGCAGTTCTTC
medium-sized	TRBV6-4	TRBD1	TRBJ2-3	CASSDFYRGRGTDTQYF	TGTGCCAGCAGTGACTTCTACAGGGGTAGGGGTACAGATACGCAGTATTTT
NA	TRBV7-2	NA	TRBJ2-1	CASSFRQDSNEQFF	TGTGCCAGCAGCTTCAGACAGGACTCCAATGAGCAGTTCTTC
many	TRBV9	NA	TRBJ2-3	CASSVGSSERTQYF	TGTGCCAGCAGCGTAGGATCTAGCGAAAGAACGCAGTATTTT
many	TRBV6-5	NA	TRBJ1-4	CASSYSRVEKLFF	TGTGCCAGCAGTTACTCTAGGGTTGAAAAACTGTTTTTT
many	TRBV30	NA	TRBJ2-3	CAWYGEGRVTSSTDTQYF	TGTGCCTGGTATGGGGAAGGTCGGGTAACATCTAGCACAGATACGCAGTATTTT
many	TRBV5-4	NA	TRBJ2-3	CASSLGLSTDTQYF	TGTGCCAGCAGCTTGGGACTTAGCACAGATACGCAGTATTTT
many	TRBV28	NA	TRBJ1-1	CASSLIENTEAFF	TGTGCCAGCAGTTTAATTGAAAACACTGAAGCTTTCTTT